Following are 19 T cell receptor beta chains from one sample sequenced in a study of tumor and adjacent non-tumor tissue in lung cancer listed by TCRdb under 2018. Library preparation employed multiplex PCR. The sequencing machine was an Illumina HiSeq 2500. Following protocols modified from ARM-PCR, the researchers constructed TCRbeta libraries through three rounds of nested PCR with primers (Table S4). The public reads were run again by TCRdb, first through fastp at Q25 and then through MiXCR, and only productive beta chains were kept. Every entry covers one CDR3 protein and lists the most common genes and DNA from its rows. This sample has over 130,000 distinct CDR3 sequences in its table, and around 66% of those were observed once. Around a sixth of the sample lies in the top ten. Bulk unsorted tissue served as the source for RNA extraction, and RNA quality was assessed using a NanoDrop ND-1000 and an Agilent 2100.

Sequences were obtained from lung tumor tissue. The origin of the receptors is a man in his 60s with small cell lung cancer.

The sample holds one count of this clonotype. The chain recombines TRBV11-3 with TRBJ2-4, with D possibly being TRBD1 (6 bases). CDR3 length equals 16 residues. Germline-derived CDR1 and CDR2 are SGHNT and YENEEA. V shed 6 bases and J shed 2 bases, with 17 bases lying between them. Written as DNA, the CDR3 is TGTGCCAGCAGGTTCCTGGGGGCAGGTACCAAAAACATTCAGTACTTC. This translates into CASRFLGAGTKNIQYF.

A word on this clonotype: Relative to the germline gene, one junction end is altered; a read error may explain this. The V gene is TRBV29-1, the J gene TRBJ2-3; a possible D gene is TRBD2 (6 bases). Germline CDR1 and CDR2: SQVTM and ANQGSEA. CDR3 length equals 12 residues. The CDR3 DNA reads TGCAGCTTTAAAGCGGGTTCGGATACGCTGTATTTT. Translating it yields CSFKAGSDTLYF.

For this clonotype: This sequence may be a read error, since a much larger clone differs from it by one base. This chain uses TRBV20-1 with TRBJ1-2, with 7 nucleotides matching TRBD1. Germline V gene sequence: CDR1 DFQATT, CDR2 SNEGSKA (reference sequence). With 1 base clipped from V and 6 bases from J, the junction kept 17 bases outside the gene matches. CDR3 length: 17 residues. This CDR3 reads CSARVLEGAQTVDGYTF. CDR3 DNA: TGCAGTGCTAGAGTTCTGGAGGGGGCGCAGACGGTTGATGGCTACACCTTC.

This clonotype was counted a few times. The chain links TRBV5-4 to TRBJ2-1, with TRBD1 as a possible D gene (6 bases). Germline V gene lookup returns CDR1 SGHNT and CDR2 YYREEE (reference sequence). V lost 3 bases to trimming and J lost 5 bases, with 9 bases between them. CDR3 length equals 13 residues. Here the CDR3 reads CASSYGQNNEQFF. DNA for the CDR3: TGTGCCAGCAGCTACGGACAGAACAATGAGCAGTTCTTC.

With respect to this clonotype: A clone one base away is much larger, so this may be a read error. The V gene is TRBV6-1, the J gene TRBJ1-2, with a possible D match to TRBD1 (6 bases). The CDR3 extends over 12 amino acids. Per germline, CDR1 MNHNS and CDR2 SASEGT. CDR3 sequence reads: CASSRQAYCYTF. CDR3 bases: TGTGCCAGCAGTAGACAGGCCTATTGCTACACCTTC.

About this clonotype: A much larger clone lies a single base off, so this may be a read error. V and J are TRBV24-1 and TRBJ2-1, with 10 bases matching TRBD1. CDR3 length: 15 residues. In germline, CDR1 is KGHDR, CDR2 SFDVKD. Trimming cost V 3 bases and J 5 bases; bases outside gene matches: 3. CDR3 DNA: TGTGCCACCAGTGATGCCGGGACAGGGGACAATGAGCAGTTCTTC. Translated: CATSDAGTGDNEQFF.

To note about this clonotype: One junction end disagrees with the germline gene, perhaps due to a read error. V and J are TRBV11-3 and TRBJ2-2; D may be TRBD2 (6 bases). The CDR3 is made up of 17 amino acids. Germline values: CDR1 SGHNT, CDR2 YENEEA. The CDR3 here is CASSLGLASVNTEELLF. The CDR3 DNA reads as TGTGCCAGCAGCTTAGGGTTGGCTAGCGTGAACACCGAGGAGCTGCTTTTT.

The genes are TRBV20-1 and TRBJ1-5; 11 nucleotides line up with TRBD1. The CDR3 has 19 residues. V shed 5 bases and J 2 bases; nucleotides not matched to a gene: 17. In germline, CDR1 is DFQATT, CDR2 SNEGSKA (reference sequence). In nucleotides, the CDR3 is TGCAGTGCTGGTTACCGGACAGGGGGCGCGCGGCGGGGCAATCAGCCCCAGCATTTT. Residues: CSAGYRTGGARRGNQPQHF.

Details on this clonotype: This could be a read error, since a much larger clone is one nucleotide away. The chain is built from TRBV12-3 or TRBV12-4 and TRBJ2-2, with D unresolved. The CDR3 has 15 residues. Trimming cost V 4 bases and J 6 bases, with 15 bases left between them. The CDR3: CASSYSNVNAGELFF. In nucleotides, the CDR3 is TGTGCCAGCAGTTATTCTAATGTAAACGCCGGGGAGCTGTTTTTT.

With regard to this clonotype: At one boundary the junction diverges from the germline segment, which might be a read error. The V and J genes are TRBV11-2 and TRBJ2-3, with D maybe TRBD2 (5 bases). Germline CDR1 is SGHAT and CDR2 is FQNNGV. The length of the CDR3 is 12 residues. The CDR3: CASCLDRDTHYF. The CDR3 DNA follows: TGTGCCAGCTGCTTAGATCGGGATACGCACTATTTT. The whole variable domain, remainder taken from reference TRBV11-2 and TRBJ2-3, is EAGVAQSPRYKIIEKRQSVAFWCNPISGHATLYWYQQILGQGPKLLIQFQNNGVVDDSQLPKDRFSAERLKGVDSTLKIQPAKLEDSAVYLCASCLDRDTHYFGPGTRLTVL.

The chain uses TRBV27 and TRBJ2-4; 14 bases line up with TRBD2. The CDR3 contains 18 residues. The V and J ends lost 5 bases and 0 bases, in that order; junction bases with no gene match: 6. Germline CDR1 and CDR2: MNHEY and SMNVEV (reference sequence). For the CDR3, the DNA is TGTGCCAGCAGTCCTGGACTAGCGGGAGGTATAGCCAAAAACATTCAGTACTTC. It translates to CASSPGLAGGIAKNIQYF.

In the case of this clonotype: A much larger clone differs by one base, so this may be a read error. The chain couples TRBV11-2 to TRBJ1-1, with D tentatively TRBD1 (6 bases). The CDR3 sequence is 13 residues long. Looked up from germline, CDR1 is SGHAT and CDR2 is FQNNGV. In DNA form, the CDR3 reads TGTGCCAGCAGCGGTGACGGGGACACTGAAGTTTTCTTT. Translating it yields CASSGDGDTEVFF.

V is TRBV6-1 and J is TRBJ1-3; no clear D. The germline V gene encodes CDR1 MNHNS and CDR2 SASEGT. V was shortened by 7 bases and J by 8 bases, with 21 bases between the two germline ends. The CDR3 has 15 residues. The CDR3 DNA reads as TGTGCCAGCACCGTGGTGGGAGAGGTCGGACACACCATATATTTT. Its protein product is CASTVVGEVGHTIYF.

In the case of this clonotype: Germline is not matched at one junction end, which may reflect a read error. CDR3 coding DNA: TGTGCCAACAGCTTGATGGGAGATGTAGGAGATACGCAGTATTTT. This gives the protein CANSLMGDVGDTQYF. The V gene is TRBV11-3, the J gene TRBJ2-3, with D tentatively TRBD2 (5 bases). This CDR3 is built from 15 residues. Looked up from germline, CDR1 is SGHNT and CDR2 is YENEEA.

The CDR3 sequence is CSAIRGPSSYEQYF. DNA for the CDR3: TGCAGCGCTATACGGGGGCCGAGCTCCTACGAGCAGTACTTC. The V call is TRBV29-1, the J call TRBJ2-7, with D perhaps TRBD1 or TRBD2 (6 bases each). Germline-derived CDR1 and CDR2 are SQVTM and ANQGSEA. Trimming removed 7 bases at V and 0 bases at J, with 16 bases between. The CDR3 length is 14 residues.

About this clonotype: One junction end disagrees with the germline gene, perhaps due to a read error. For the CDR3, the DNA is TGTGACAGCAGCTCTAGGACAGGGGAGCTGAGAACTTTCTTT. Protein product: CDSSSRTGELRTFF. The chain couples TRBV11-3 to TRBJ1-1, with 9 bases aligning to TRBD1. There are 14 residues in the CDR3. CDR1 and CDR2 (germline): SGHNT, YENEEA.

On this clonotype itself: At one end, the junction sequence differs from germline, possibly due to a read error. The genes are TRBV12-3 or TRBV12-4 and TRBJ2-7; 8 nucleotides align to TRBD1. The CDR3 covers 13 residues. The DNA for the CDR3 is TGTGCCAGCAGCCGACAGGGGAGGTACAAGCACTACTTC. The encoded protein is CASSRQGRYKHYF.

This clonotype was seen more than once but under ten times. The V call is TRBV20-1, the J call TRBJ2-1; D possibly corresponds to TRBD1 (6 bases). V was cut by 6 bases and J by 0 bases, with 18 bases left in between. The CDR3 is 16 residues long. Germline CDR1 DFQATT, CDR2 SNEGSKA (reference sequence). This CDR3 is CSANKEDRSSYNEQFF. In DNA form, the CDR3 reads TGCAGTGCAAATAAGGAAGACAGGAGCTCCTACAATGAGCAGTTCTTC.

DNA of the CDR3: TGCAGCGTTGATTGGCAGGTGGGGGAGACCCAGTACTTC. Its protein product is CSVDWQVGETQYF. The chain combines TRBV29-1 with TRBJ2-5, with no clear D. V was clipped by 3 bases and J by 5 bases, with 13 bases between them. Per germline, CDR1 SQVTM and CDR2 ANQGSEA. The CDR3 consists of 13 residues.